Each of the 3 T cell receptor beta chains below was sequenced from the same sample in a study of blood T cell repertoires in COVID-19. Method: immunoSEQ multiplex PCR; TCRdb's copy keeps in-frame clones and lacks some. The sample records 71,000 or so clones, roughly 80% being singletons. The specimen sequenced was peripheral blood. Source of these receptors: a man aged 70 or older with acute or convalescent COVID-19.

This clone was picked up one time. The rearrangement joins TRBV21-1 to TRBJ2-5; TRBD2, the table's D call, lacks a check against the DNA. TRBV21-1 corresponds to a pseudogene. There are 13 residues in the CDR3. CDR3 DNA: TGTGCCAGCAGTCACCTAGCGGGGGAGACCCAGTACTTC. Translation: CASSHLAGETQYF.

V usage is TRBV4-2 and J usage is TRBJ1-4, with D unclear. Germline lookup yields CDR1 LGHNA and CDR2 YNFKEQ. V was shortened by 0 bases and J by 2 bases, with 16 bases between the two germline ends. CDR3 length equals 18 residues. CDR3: CASSQDFVGGDTNEKLFF. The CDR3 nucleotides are TGTGCCAGCAGCCAAGATTTCGTGGGAGGTGATACTAATGAAAAACTGTTTTTT.

The CDR3 loop is CASSQSLPGQTNEKLFF. The CDR3 coding sequence is TGTGCCAGCAGCCAATCTCTCCCGGGACAGACTAATGAAAAACTGTTTTTT. This chain uses TRBV16 with TRBJ1-4, with TRBD1 matching 7 bases. Germline CDR1 reads KGHSY; CDR2 reads FQNENV. The CDR3 runs 17 residues. The junction had 6 bases not matched to a gene; V was cut back by 0 bases and J by 2 bases.